The 24 T cell receptor beta chains listed next were all sequenced from one sample in a study of blood T cell repertoires in COVID-19. Profiled with immunoSEQ multiplex PCR; TCRdb holds only in-frame clones, not every one. The table has 120,000 to 150,000 clones, roughly four fifths seen once. The specimen sequenced was PBMCs or T cells enriched from blood (not recorded which). The receptors here all came from a woman under 30 who had been exposed to COVID-19.

This chain uses TRBV18 with TRBJ2-3, with TRBD1 matching over 11 bases. V shed 4 bases and J 4 bases; nucleotides not matched to a gene: 4. CDR1 and CDR2 (germline): KGHSH, LQKENI. The CDR3 is 15 amino acids. As DNA, the CDR3 is TGTGCCAGCTCACAGGACAGGGGGCTGGCAGATACGCAGTATTTT. Translated: CASSQDRGLADTQYF.

This chain connects TRBV3-1 (or the pseudogene TRBV3-2) to TRBJ2-1; maybe TRBD2 (5 bases). V was shortened by 3 bases and J by 0 bases, with 12 bases between the two germline ends. Per germline, CDR1 LGHDT and CDR2 YNNKEL (reference sequence). This CDR3 is built from 16 residues. The CDR3 DNA reads as TGTGCCAGCAGCCACAGTCGGAGGAGCTCCTACAATGAGCAGTTCTTC. Residues: CASSHSRRSSYNEQFF.

V and J are TRBV9 and TRBJ2-1, with D perhaps matching TRBD1 (5 bases). Trimming removed 7 bases from V and 9 bases from J, with 17 bases in between. CDR1 SGDLS and CDR2 YYNGEE come from the germline V gene. This CDR3 is built from 13 residues. CDR3 DNA sequence: TGTGCCAGCTCGGATAGCAGTCAGGGTGAGCAGTTCTTC. Amino acid sequence: CASSDSSQGEQFF.

Only one count was recorded for this clone. The gene calls are TRBV11-1 and TRBJ2-7, with 8 bases that match TRBD2. The CDR3 is 12 amino acids. The trim removed 6 bases at V and 6 bases at J, leaving 4 bases unmatched. CDR1 SGHAT and CDR2 FQDESV come from the germline V gene (reference sequence). CDR3 protein: CASSRTSREQYF. DNA for the CDR3: TGTGCCAGCAGTCGGACTAGCCGCGAGCAGTACTTC.

The V gene is TRBV27, the J gene TRBJ2-2; TRBD1 is a possible D gene (5 bases). The CDR3 has 12 residues. V was cut by 6 bases and J by 6 bases, with 8 bases left in between. Germline CDR1 MNHEY, CDR2 SMNVEV (reference sequence). CDR3 in amino acids: CASSLTAGELFF. The CDR3 nucleotides read TGTGCCAGCAGCCTGACAGCCGGGGAGCTGTTTTTT.

The J gene is TRBJ2-7, the V gene TRBV5-4, with 11 bases that match TRBD2. This CDR3 has 18 residues. V was pared by 2 bases and J by 6 bases, with 16 bases of the junction left unmatched. In germline, CDR1 is SGHNT, CDR2 YYREEE (reference sequence). The CDR3 DNA reads TGTGCCAGCAGCTTCCGACAGGGACGACTAGCGGGGCCAAGCGAGCAGTACTTC. This encodes CASSFRQGRLAGPSEQYF.

V gene TRBV28 combines with J gene TRBJ1-1, with TRBD1 matching 8 bases. The CDR3 length is 15 residues. Germline V gene lookup returns CDR1 MDHEN and CDR2 SYDVKM. The V and J ends lost 4 bases and 3 bases, in that order; junction bases with no gene match: 7. The CDR3 sequence is CASSSAQGADTEAFF. CDR3 nucleotide sequence: TGTGCCAGCAGTTCGGCCCAGGGGGCCGACACTGAAGCTTTCTTT.

The chain is built from TRBV6-5 and TRBJ2-7; no firm D call. V was trimmed by 6 bases and J by 4 bases, leaving 13 bases between them. Germline V gene lookup returns CDR1 MNHEY and CDR2 SVGAGI. The CDR3 contains 13 residues. The CDR3 here is CASRTASVYEQYF. For the CDR3, the DNA is TGTGCCAGCAGGACTGCCTCGGTTTACGAGCAGTACTTC.

This sequence joins TRBV7-9 and TRBJ2-1; maybe TRBD2 (6 bases). Trimming left V 1 base short and J 2 bases short, with 15 bases between. Germline loops: CDR1 SEHNR, CDR2 FQNEAQ (reference sequence). CDR3 length equals 17 residues. Here the CDR3 reads CASSLGGFGRTYNEQFF. CDR3 sequence (DNA): TGTGCCAGCAGCTTAGGGGGGTTCGGGAGAACCTACAATGAGCAGTTCTTC.

The chain uses TRBV2 and TRBJ1-1; D gene unclear. The CDR3 loop spans 13 amino acids. In germline, CDR1 is SNHLY, CDR2 FYNNEI. The V end lost 3 bases, the J end lost 4 bases, and 9 bases lay between the germline ends. DNA for the CDR3: TGTGCCAGCAGTGACCCCCGGGGCACTGAAGCTTTCTTT. Amino acids: CASSDPRGTEAFF.

The V gene is TRBV28, the J gene TRBJ1-4; 7 bases agree with TRBD1. V gave up 5 bases and J gave up 3 bases; unmatched junction bases: 3. The germline gives CDR1 MDHEN, CDR2 SYDVKM. The length of the CDR3 is 14 residues. CDR3 sequence (DNA): TGTGCCAGCAGTACAGGGGTCCCTAATGAAAAACTGTTTTTT. Amino acids: CASSTGVPNEKLFF.

The V gene is TRBV7-8, the J gene TRBJ1-4; 7 nucleotides align to TRBD1. Germline values: CDR1 SGHVS, CDR2 FQNEAQ. The CDR3 is 16 amino acids. With V trimmed by 4 bases and J by 5 bases, 10 bases remained unmatched. CDR3 coding DNA: TGTGCCAGCAGCTGGGGACAGAGTCCGTGGAATGAAAAACTGTTTTTT. Encoded protein: CASSWGQSPWNEKLFF.

Regarding this clone: Other DNA sequences from this sample encode an identical CDR3 as well. The chain employs TRBV28 and TRBJ2-7; D uncertain. V dropped 1 base and J dropped 3 bases, with 4 bases sitting between them. Germline V gene data show CDR1 as MDHEN and CDR2 as SYDVKM. The CDR3 runs 12 residues. The CDR3, as DNA: TGTGCCAGCAGTTTATACAGCTACGAGCAGTACTTC. Encoded protein: CASSLYSYEQYF.

This chain uses TRBV5-1 with TRBJ2-6, with TRBD1 as a possible D gene (6 bases). Germline CDR1 reads SGHRS; CDR2 reads YFSETQ. The CDR3 is made up of 16 amino acids. V was clipped by 4 bases and J by 2 bases, with 13 bases between them. DNA for the CDR3: TGCGCCAGCAGCGCGAAAGGGGGAACTGGGGCCAACGTCCTGACTTTC. Protein product: CASSAKGGTGANVLTF.

The chain uses TRBV5-1 and TRBJ2-1; perhaps TRBD2 as D (5 bases). This CDR3 is built from 15 residues. Trimming took 0 bases from V and 4 from J, leaving 11 bases between them. CDR1 is SGHRS and CDR2 is YFSETQ in the germline V gene. The CDR3 nucleotides are TGCGCCAGCAGCTTGGTTAGCGAGACTTACAATGAGCAGTTCTTC. It yields the protein CASSLVSETYNEQFF.

The V and J genes are TRBV19 and TRBJ2-7; 9 bases are shared with TRBD1. CDR3 length: 15 amino acids. CDR1 is LNHDA, CDR2 SQIVND, per germline (reference sequence). Germline trimming cut 4 bases from V and 4 bases from J; bases unmatched to any gene: 8. The CDR3 here is CASSTTTGGSYEQYF. Here the CDR3 DNA reads TGTGCCAGTAGTACCACGACAGGGGGATCGTACGAGCAGTACTTC.

The chain recombines TRBV6-5 with TRBJ1-5; tentative D call: TRBD1 (5 bases). Germline V gene lookup returns CDR1 MNHEY and CDR2 SVGAGI. The V gene lost 5 bases and the J gene lost 6 bases, with 11 bases spanning the gap. The CDR3 loop spans 13 amino acids. DNA of the CDR3: TGTGCCAGCAGTACCGGGGGTGGTCAGCCCCAGCATTTT. This translates into CASSTGGGQPQHF.

The V gene is TRBV9, the J gene TRBJ1-1; the D gene is possibly TRBD1 (6 bases). From germline, CDR1 is SGDLS and CDR2 YYNGEE. Deletions cut 4 bases from V and 1 base from J, with 11 bases between. The CDR3 covers 14 residues. The CDR3 sequence: CASSPRQENTEAFF. The CDR3 DNA sequence: TGTGCCAGCAGCCCAAGACAGGAGAACACTGAAGCTTTCTTT.

The chain links TRBV21-1 to TRBJ2-7; the table's D call TRBD2 went unverified against the DNA. TRBV21-1 is recorded as a pseudogene. This CDR3 has 15 residues. CDR3 sequence reads: CASTQGREGHHEQYF. The CDR3 bases are TGTGCCAGCACCCAAGGGCGGGAGGGCCATCACGAGCAGTACTTC.

The genes are TRBV5-1 and TRBJ1-2; no clear D gene. Germline V gene lookup returns CDR1 SGHRS and CDR2 YFSETQ. This CDR3 is 13 amino acids long. Between the trimmed V and J ends, which lost 4 bases and 8 bases, there was a span of 15 bases. CDR3 bases: TGCGCCAGCAGCCCTACCGACCGGGTAGGCTACACCTTC. This sequence encodes CASSPTDRVGYTF.

This clone was found a few times. The rearrangement joins TRBV5-4 to TRBJ2-7, with 8 bases fitting TRBD1. The CDR3 contains 15 residues. Germline V CDR1 and CDR2: SGHNT, YYREEE (reference sequence). J was trimmed by 7 bases and V by 4 bases; bases with no gene match: 13. The CDR3 region is CASSPTGTGTWEQYF. Written as DNA, the CDR3 is TGTGCCAGCAGCCCCACCGGGACAGGCACCTGGGAGCAGTACTTC.

The chain recombines TRBV4-2 with TRBJ1-2; TRBD1 matches at 7 bases. This CDR3 has 16 amino acids. Trimming at V came to 2 bases and at J to 2 bases, leaving 8 bases not matched to a gene. Germline V gene sequence: CDR1 LGHNA, CDR2 YNFKEQ. The CDR3 loop reads CASSQLRQGPNYGYTF. DNA for the CDR3: TGTGCCAGCAGCCAATTGAGACAGGGACCCAACTATGGCTACACCTTC.

The rearrangement joins TRBV19 to TRBJ2-1; 10 positions agree with TRBD2. CDR1 LNHDA and CDR2 SQIVND come from the germline V gene (reference sequence). Germline trimming cut 3 bases from V and 7 bases from J; bases unmatched to any gene: 12. The CDR3 consists of 17 residues. The CDR3, as DNA: TGTGCCAGTAGTATTGAGGCTAGCGGGAGTATAACGAATGAGCAGTTCTTC. This codes for CASSIEASGSITNEQFF.

The V call is TRBV6-5, the J call TRBJ1-4; D possibly corresponds to TRBD1 (6 bases). The CDR3 totals 14 residues. Trimming left V 8 bases short and J 3 bases short, with 13 bases between. Germline V gene lookup returns CDR1 MNHEY and CDR2 SVGAGI. CDR3 nucleotide sequence: TGTGCCAGCTCTGAGGGGGGGTCTAATGAAAAACTGTTTTTT. Translation gives CASSEGGSNEKLFF.